This T cell receptor (beta chain) emerged from a study of T cell responses to AZD1222 COVID-19 vaccine. Study observations and caveats: No day 14 peak samples; only post-peak repertoires were characterized. Females made up more of the donors, who were largely white British, and clonal diversity may have come out too low. Spike-specific TCR breadth rose after two AZD1222 doses, and depth rose as well.

TCRdb's copy holds only in-frame clones and misses some; the assay was immunoSEQ multiplex PCR. The sample lists approximately 150,000 clones; approximately 95% were seen once. The CDR3 is 9 residues long, ends included. Germline V gene sequence: CDR1 WSHSY, CDR2 SAAADI. This clone was observed a few times. The antigen is unknown. The missing conserved phenylalanine or tryptophan at the end of this CDR3 makes a read error likely. The limits of the CDR3 on the DNA are not certain, so only TCRdb's listed CDR3 is given. This sequence joins TRBV10-2 and TRBJ1-1. The starting material was peripheral blood, obtained on day 0 of MenACWY control vaccination. This clonotype originated in an adult in good health. The CDR3 region is CAGYRRRFI.